This T cell receptor (beta chain) derives from a study of blood T cell repertoires in COVID-19. Background on the study: Acute-phase and convalescent COVID-19 samples originated in the United States, Italy and Spain.

The CDR3 sequence is 16 residues long. The germline CDR1 and CDR2 sequences are MNHEY and SVGAGI. Losses at the gene ends were 0 bases for V and 6 bases for J; bases not matched to a gene: 8. The table came from immunoSEQ multiplex PCR; TCRdb's copy has only in-frame clones and leaves some out. The sample has about 190,000 clones; less than 85% are singletons. This receptor was identified in a woman aged 45-65 years with acute or convalescent COVID-19. V and J are TRBV6-5 and TRBJ1-5, with 7 bases fitting TRBD1. Input material: peripheral blood. CDR3 nucleotides: TGTGCCAGCAGTTACTCCGGCACAGGGGCCGGTCAGCCCCAGCATTTT. It specifies CASSYSGTGAGQPQHF.